Described below is a single T cell receptor beta chain sequence and its context. Its antigen is still unknown. These data are taken from a study of radiation and T cells in renal cell carcinoma. Time point in this sample: baseline pretreatment blood. Treatment reported: 15 Gy SBRT to primary tumor, nephrectomy 4 weeks later. The patient's renal cell carcinoma had clear cell pathology. V was cut by 4 bases and J by 0 bases, with 13 bases left in between. Per germline, CDR1 WNHNN and CDR2 SYGVQD (reference sequence). This CDR3 contains 16 residues. Whole-study findings and limits: Top tumor clonotypes rose in blood 2 weeks post-radiation, then contracted.

The table came from immunoSEQ multiplex PCR; TCRdb's copy has only in-frame clones and leaves some out. The data contain some 95,000 clones, 80% to 90% of them seen just once; the ten biggest clones take up around 7.9%. The chain combines TRBV10-1 with TRBJ2-1; tentatively, D is TRBD2 (5 bases). The source of this sequence is a man between 50 and 59 years old with renal cell carcinoma. This specimen consisted of blood, obtained from a patient whose treatment included radiotherapy and nephrectomy. For the CDR3, the DNA is TGCGCCAGCAGTGCGGACTTACTGAGCTCCTACAATGAGCAGTTCTTC. Translating it yields CASSADLLSSYNEQFF.